The clone carrying this TCR beta chain was seen a few times. Its specificity is not known. The data derive from a study of beta chain features in type 1 diabetes. The CDR3 length is 15 residues. The J segment lost 4 bases and the V segment lost 5 bases, leaving 2 bases of the junction unmatched. The germline V gene encodes CDR1 SNHLY and CDR2 FYNNEI. Study-level results: Whatever favoring of shorter templates PCR might show would apply equally to patients and controls.

cDNA synthesis used the whole RNA isolate, giving expressed TCRB sequences. The method was immunoSEQ multiplex PCR; TCRdb's version includes in-frame clones alone and lacks a portion of them. The sample yields roughly 170,000 clones, less than 15% seen once. This TCR was sampled from a woman in her late teens or twenties in good health. Sequencing was carried out using central memory CD4+ T cells from blood. The rearrangement joins TRBV2 to TRBJ2-1; 13 nucleotides match TRBD2. The CDR3 spells CASSTTSGRYNEQFF. CDR3 bases: TGTGCCAGCAGTACGACTAGCGGGAGGTACAATGAGCAGTTCTTC. The full variable domain, rest sourced from reference TRBV2 and TRBJ2-1, is EPEVTQTPSHQVTQMGQEVILRCVPISNHLYFYWYRQILGQKVEFLVSFYNNEISEKSEIFDDQFSVERPDGSNFTLKIRSTKLEDSAMYFCASSTTSGRYNEQFFGPGTRLTVL.